A single sample is the source of the 29 T cell receptor beta chains below, sequenced in a study of shared clonotypes between healthy human individuals. Measured with immunoSEQ multiplex PCR; TCRdb has only the in-frame clones, and not every one. The sample consists of under 2,500,000 clones, nearly 97% of them appearing once. The source material was naive CD4+ T cells sorted from blood. Subset indicated: CD45RA+ positively selected. The receptors were gathered from a man aged 18-30 years in good health.

The chain combines TRBV19 with TRBJ1-6, with D perhaps matching TRBD1 (5 bases). V was shortened by 6 bases and J by 7 bases, with 13 bases between the two germline ends. The germline gives CDR1 LNHDA, CDR2 SQIVND (reference sequence). The CDR3 has 14 amino acids. As DNA, the CDR3 is TGTGCCAGTAGCCCGGGACTGGAGAATTCACCCCTCCACTTT. Translated, it gives CASSPGLENSPLHF.

This rearrangement joins TRBV10-3 to TRBJ2-3, with D possibly matching TRBD1 (5 bases). Germline V CDR1 and CDR2: ENHRY, SYGVKD. CDR3 length: 13 residues. The V end lost 5 bases, the J end lost 2 bases, and 8 bases lay between the germline ends. In DNA, the CDR3 is TGTGCCATCAGTCTGGACAACACAGATACGCAGTATTTT. This encodes CAISLDNTDTQYF.

This clone was seen a single time. The chain has TRBV6-1 and TRBJ2-1; D gene ambiguous. The CDR3 has 12 residues. V gave up 1 base and J gave up 8 bases, with 6 bases separating them. Germline V gene sequence: CDR1 MNHNS, CDR2 SASEGT. CDR3 sequence (DNA): TGTGCCAGCAGTGAAGATGGGGATGAGCAGTTCTTC. It encodes CASSEDGDEQFF.

In its sample, this clone was seen once. The chain links TRBV18 to TRBJ1-1, with D unclear. V lost 3 bases and J lost 6, with 11 bases in between. CDR1 is KGHSH, CDR2 LQKENI, per germline. This CDR3 spans 13 amino acids. DNA for the CDR3: TGTGCCAGCTCACCCGGAGAGTCCCCTGAAGCTTTCTTT. Amino acid sequence: CASSPGESPEAFF.

V is TRBV6-5 and J is TRBJ1-2, with D hard to call. This CDR3 spans 15 amino acids. Germline lookup yields CDR1 MNHEY and CDR2 SVGAGI. V shed 0 bases and J shed 3 bases, with 11 bases lying between them. CDR3 amino acids: CASSYSGKADYGYTF. DNA of the CDR3: TGTGCCAGCAGTTACTCGGGGAAAGCCGACTATGGCTACACCTTC.

The chain recombines TRBV20-1 with TRBJ1-2; no clear D. V was pared by 5 bases and J by 4 bases, with 8 bases between. CDR1 DFQATT and CDR2 SNEGSKA come from the germline V gene (reference sequence). This CDR3 is built from 11 residues. The CDR3 spells CSAPPAYGYTF. CDR3 coding DNA: TGCAGTGCTCCCCCAGCCTATGGCTACACCTTC.

CDR3 in amino acids: CASSTTGNNEQYF. CDR3 nucleotide sequence: TGTGCCAGTAGTACAACAGGGAACAACGAGCAGTACTTC. The V call is TRBV19, the J call TRBJ2-7; weak D call: TRBD1 (6 bases). The length of the CDR3 is 13 residues. Trimming took off 4 bases at V and 5 bases at J, with 12 bases between the two ends. Germline assignment: CDR1 LNHDA and CDR2 SQIVND (reference sequence). The variable domain in full, completed from reference TRBV19 and TRBJ2-7, reads DGGITQSPKYLFRKEGQNVTLSCEQNLNHDAMYWYRQDPGQGLRLIYYSQIVNDFQKGDIAEGYSVSREKKESFPLTVTSAQKNPTAFYLCASSTTGNNEQYFGPGTRLTVT.

This chain connects TRBV2 to TRBJ1-5; no definite D call. The CDR3 is made up of 13 amino acids. CDR1 and CDR2 (germline): SNHLY, FYNNEI. The V end was cut by 4 bases, the J end by 7 bases, with 11 bases between. CDR3 bases: TGTGCCAGCAGTGTTTTGGTGGAACAGCCCCAGCATTTT. It encodes CASSVLVEQPQHF. Filled out from reference TRBV2 and TRBJ1-5, the complete variable domain reads EPEVTQTPSHQVTQMGQEVILRCVPISNHLYFYWYRQILGQKVEFLVSFYNNEISEKSEIFDDQFSVERPDGSNFTLKIRSTKLEDSAMYFCASSVLVEQPQHFGDGTRLSIL.

In this sample, this clone turned up a few times. The chain is built from TRBV14 and TRBJ1-6; possibly TRBD1 for D (5 bases). The germline V gene encodes CDR1 SGHDN and CDR2 FVKESK. The CDR3 runs to 13 residues. Trimming stripped 1 base from V and 7 bases from J, with 5 bases between. As DNA, the CDR3 is TGTGCCAGCAGCCAAGGGGGGAATTCACCCCTCCACTTT. It translates to CASSQGGNSPLHF.

This clone was detected once. The rearrangement joins TRBV7-9 to TRBJ1-3, with D unresolved. The CDR3 sequence is 15 residues long. The germline V gene has CDR1 SEHNR and CDR2 FQNEAQ (reference sequence). The ends were cut back, 2 bases at V and 3 bases at J, with 11 bases in the middle. In nucleotides, the CDR3 is TGTGCCAGCAGCTTAATCGGGCCGGTTGGAAACACCATATATTTT. This translates into CASSLIGPVGNTIYF.

CDR3 sequence: CASSPIQGRHTGELFF. In DNA, the CDR3 is TGTGCCAGCTCACCAATCCAGGGGAGGCACACCGGGGAGCTGTTTTTT. The chain employs TRBV18 and TRBJ2-2; either TRBD1 or TRBD2 may supply D (6 bases each). This CDR3 is 16 amino acids long. Germline V gene sequence: CDR1 KGHSH, CDR2 LQKENI. V lost 2 bases and J 3 bases, leaving 13 bases between the germline ends.

This chain connects TRBV7-2 to TRBJ2-3; maybe TRBD2 (6 bases). CDR1 and CDR2 from the germline V gene are SGHTA and FQGNSA. The ends were cut back, 3 bases at V and 4 bases at J, with 14 bases in the middle. The CDR3 is 15 residues long. CDR3 amino acids: CASSFNGRGADTQYF. CDR3 nucleotide sequence: TGTGCCAGCAGCTTTAACGGGCGGGGCGCAGATACGCAGTATTTT.

The V and J genes are TRBV30 and TRBJ2-7; 10 nucleotides align to TRBD2. Germline V gene lookup returns CDR1 GTSNPN and CDR2 SVGIG (reference sequence). V lost 3 bases and J lost 4; bases outside the gene matches: 3. CDR3 length equals 13 residues. The CDR3 here is CAWSGLAAYEQYF. CDR3 in DNA: TGTGCCTGGAGCGGACTAGCGGCATACGAGCAGTACTTC.

In DNA form, the CDR3 reads TGTGCCAGCCTCGGGACTAGACCCTACGAGCAGTACTTC. Its translation: CASLGTRPYEQYF. The chain joins TRBV6-5 to TRBJ2-7; 8 bases map to TRBD2. V lost 8 bases to trimming and J lost 2 bases; unmatched junction nucleotides: 5. The germline gives CDR1 MNHEY, CDR2 SVGAGI. The CDR3 covers 13 residues.

The chain couples TRBV19 to TRBJ2-5; maybe TRBD2 (5 bases). The V end was cut by 5 bases, the J end by 2 bases, with 9 bases between. From germline, CDR1 is LNHDA and CDR2 SQIVND (reference sequence). The CDR3 sequence is 13 residues long. The CDR3 nucleotides read TGTGCCAGTAGTCGTAGCGAACAAGAGACCCAGTACTTC. It codes for CASSRSEQETQYF.

This clone is a singleton in its sample. This rearrangement joins TRBV11-3 to TRBJ2-1, with 14 bases lining up with TRBD2. V gave up 5 bases and J gave up 0 bases; unmatched junction bases: 9. CDR3 size: 19 residues. Per the germline V gene, CDR1 is SGHNT and CDR2 is YENEEA. This CDR3 is CASSLGLAGGRGSYNEQFF. In DNA form, the CDR3 reads TGTGCCAGCAGCCTAGGACTAGCGGGAGGCCGAGGCTCCTACAATGAGCAGTTCTTC.

V gene TRBV9 combines with J gene TRBJ2-7; D not certain. The V end lost 3 bases, the J end lost 0 bases, and 16 bases lay between the germline ends. Germline V gene sequence: CDR1 SGDLS, CDR2 YYNGEE. The CDR3 runs to 16 residues. CDR3 sequence (DNA): TGTGCCAGCAGCGATCAACCCGGACGGAGCTCCTACGAGCAGTACTTC. Translation: CASSDQPGRSSYEQYF. The full variable domain, in which reference TRBV9 and TRBJ2-7 provide the parts outside the CDR3, is DSGVTQTPKHLITATGQRVTLRCSPRSGDLSVYWYQQSLDQGLQFLIQYYNGEERAKGNILERFSAQQFPDLHSELNLSSLELGDSALYFCASSDQPGRSSYEQYFGPGTRLTVT.

The chain has TRBV4-2 and TRBJ1-2; the match to TRBD1 covers 9 bases. V lost 0 bases, J lost 4 bases, and 9 bases stayed unmatched. The CDR3 consists of 17 residues. Looked up from germline, CDR1 is LGHNA and CDR2 is YNFKEQ. For the CDR3, the DNA is TGTGCCAGCAGCCAAGATCTTTTAGGGACAGGGATCTATGGCTACACCTTC. Its translation is CASSQDLLGTGIYGYTF.

This clone was detected only a few times. Other DNA sequences within the sample encode an identical CDR3. This rearrangement joins TRBV10-1 to TRBJ2-3, with no clear D. Germline V lookup: CDR1 WNHNN, CDR2 SYGVQD (reference sequence). CDR3 length equals 12 residues. Trimming cost V 5 bases and J 0 bases, with 3 bases left between them. The CDR3: CASSSSTDTQYF. In nucleotides, the CDR3 is TGCGCCAGCAGTTCTAGCACAGATACGCAGTATTTT.

The DNA for the CDR3 is TGTGCCAGCTCGGGCAGGGACCATCAGCCCCAGCATTTT. Encoded protein: CASSGRDHQPQHF. This chain uses TRBV6-5 with TRBJ1-5, with D perhaps matching TRBD1 (5 bases). Looked up from germline, CDR1 is MNHEY and CDR2 is SVGAGI. This CDR3 is built from 13 residues. The V end was cut by 8 bases, the J end by 5 bases, with 13 bases between.

The genes are TRBV5-6 and TRBJ1-3; a possible D gene is TRBD1 (5 bases). CDR1 and CDR2 from the germline V gene are SGHDT and YYEEEE. V dropped 3 bases and J dropped 0 bases, with 13 bases sitting between them. There are 16 residues in the CDR3. The CDR3 coding sequence is TGTGCCAGCAGCTGGGGGATGGAAGTCTCTGGAAACACCATATATTTT. Its translation is CASSWGMEVSGNTIYF.

The chain combines TRBV28 with TRBJ2-3; a possible D gene is TRBD2 (6 bases). CDR1 is MDHEN and CDR2 is SYDVKM in the germline V gene. Trimming removed 6 bases from V and 6 bases from J, with 13 bases in between. CDR3 length: 13 amino acids. This CDR3 is CASRLEGLDTQYF. The CDR3 DNA is TGTGCCAGCAGGCTGGAGGGGTTGGATACGCAGTATTTT.

The genes are TRBV7-2 and TRBJ2-7; unclear D gene. Trimming removed 5 bases from V and 2 bases from J, with 13 bases in between. Germline V CDR1 and CDR2: SGHTA, FQGNSA. This CDR3 comprises 14 residues. Here the CDR3 DNA reads TGTGCCAGCAGCCGCGGTCCAGGCCCCTACGAGCAGTACTTC. Translating gives CASSRGPGPYEQYF.

This clone was observed a single time. The chain recombines TRBV10-2 with TRBJ2-3, with 9 bases aligning to TRBD2. J lost 8 bases, V lost 6 bases, and 6 bases had no gene match. This CDR3 region has 13 residues. Germline values: CDR1 WSHSY, CDR2 SAAADI. The CDR3 bases are TGCGCCAGCAGGGCGGGGGGGCAGGCTACGCAGTATTTT. Amino acids: CASRAGGQATQYF.

The chain recombines TRBV28 with TRBJ2-5, with TRBD1 matching over 9 bases. CDR1 is MDHEN and CDR2 is SYDVKM in the germline V gene. CDR3 length: 18 residues. Trimming at V came to 4 bases and at J to 5 bases, leaving 17 bases not matched to a gene. The CDR3 nucleotides are TGTGCCAGCAGTTCCCGACAGGGGGGATACTTCCTTGGGGAGACCCAGTACTTC. It encodes CASSSRQGGYFLGETQYF.

This CDR3 is CASSPRLKDRGQKGTEAFF. Written as DNA, the CDR3 is TGTGCCAGCTCACCACGTCTAAAGGACAGGGGGCAAAAAGGCACTGAAGCTTTCTTT. The rearrangement joins TRBV18 to TRBJ1-1; 11 positions match TRBD1. The CDR3 runs 19 residues. The trim removed 1 base at V and 4 bases at J, leaving 14 bases unmatched. The V gene's germline CDR1 is KGHSH and CDR2 LQKENI.

This rearrangement joins TRBV5-1 to TRBJ1-1; possibly TRBD1 for D (5 bases). The length of the CDR3 is 15 residues. The germline V gene encodes CDR1 SGHRS and CDR2 YFSETQ. V was shortened by 0 bases and J by 4 bases, with 13 bases between the two germline ends. The CDR3: CASSLAGAGGTEAFF. CDR3 sequence (DNA): TGCGCCAGCAGCTTGGCCGGGGCAGGAGGCACTGAAGCTTTCTTT.

V usage is TRBV5-1 and J usage is TRBJ2-7; TRBD1 aligns across 7 bases. J lost 2 bases, V lost 4 bases, and 6 bases had no gene match. The CDR3 length is 14 residues. The germline gives CDR1 SGHRS, CDR2 YFSETQ. The CDR3 coding sequence is TGCGCCAGCAGCCCACAGGGGCCCGCCTACGAGCAGTACTTC. This sequence encodes CASSPQGPAYEQYF.

This clone was detected only once. The rearrangement links TRBV2 to TRBJ2-5; D gene unclear. Trimming pared 7 bases from V and 0 bases from J, leaving 9 bases between. The CDR3 has 13 residues. Germline values: CDR1 SNHLY, CDR2 FYNNEI. The CDR3 spells CASTGQYQETQYF. The CDR3 DNA sequence: TGTGCCAGCACCGGCCAGTACCAAGAGACCCAGTACTTC.